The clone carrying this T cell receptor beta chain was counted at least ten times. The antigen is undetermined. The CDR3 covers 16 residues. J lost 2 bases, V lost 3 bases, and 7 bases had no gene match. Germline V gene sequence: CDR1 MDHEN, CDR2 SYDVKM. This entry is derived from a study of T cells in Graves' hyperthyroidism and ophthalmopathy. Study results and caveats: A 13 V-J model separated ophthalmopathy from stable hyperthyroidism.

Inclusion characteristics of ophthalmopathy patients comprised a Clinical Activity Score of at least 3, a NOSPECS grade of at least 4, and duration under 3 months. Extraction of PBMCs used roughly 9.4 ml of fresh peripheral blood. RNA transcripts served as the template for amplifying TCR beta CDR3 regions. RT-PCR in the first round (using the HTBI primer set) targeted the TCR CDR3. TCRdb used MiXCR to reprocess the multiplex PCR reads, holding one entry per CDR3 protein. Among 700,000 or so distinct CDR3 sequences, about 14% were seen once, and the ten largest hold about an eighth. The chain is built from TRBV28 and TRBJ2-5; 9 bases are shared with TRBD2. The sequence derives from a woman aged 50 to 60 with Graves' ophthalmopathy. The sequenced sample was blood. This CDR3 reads CASSFFAGGVQETQYF. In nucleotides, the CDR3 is TGTGCCAGCAGTTTCTTCGCGGGAGGGGTACAAGAGACCCAGTACTTC.